This paragraph reports one TCR beta chain. By its share of the sample, this clone is medium-sized (0.01 to 0.1%). The target of this receptor is not known. There are no base qualities to consult, and no much larger clone falls within one base. This sample includes further DNA sequences coding for the same CDR3. The CDR3 covers 15 residues, taking in both the cysteine and the phenylalanine. Just the 45-base CDR3 DNA is kept, in frame starting at base 1. Trimming removed 3 bases from V and 4 bases from J; the gene matches leave 8 bases unexplained. CDR1 LGHNA and CDR2 YSLEER are derived from the germline V gene. TCRbeta CDR3 regions were profiled with the immunoSEQ Assay using bias-controlled multiplex PCR amplification of genomic DNA. Per the source publication's procedure: The absolute abundance of each unique TCRbeta CDR3 region was quantified after sequences were collapsed and filtered. Differential abundance was tested with two models: a binomial (Fisher-equivalent) model and a beta-binomial model that adds time-dependent variance fitted from healthy donors. Clones with fewer than 5 combined templates were excluded, and clones with Benjamini-Hochberg FDR below 0.01 were called differentially abundant. The form v = (b*log(k)+a)^2 was used to model beta-binomial variance as a function of total template count across the two samples. The table comes from immuneACCESS by way of TCRdb, which keeps in-frame sequences with V and J called. Part of the clones is missing from these tables; in studies checked, under half for an unresolved V gene and the rest for unknown reasons. D and trimming come from the DNA, and the V and J calls and clone size come from that table. The sample table contains approximately 90,000 clones; only one count was recorded for roughly 86% of them. The top ten hold 5.6% of the sample.

During the collection period, no immune events, such as infections, were documented for the healthy donors. Healthy-donor blood repertoires served as a training cohort to calibrate time-dependent variance in a beta-binomial model of T-cell clone differential abundance. There were roughly 10 healthy donors in the training cohort, of whom 3 were female and 7 were male. Donor ages ranged from about 29 to 65 years, with an average of roughly 47 years. Whole blood, obtained from a commercial supplier, was collected from each healthy donor at three time points spaced roughly 2 weeks apart. For immunosequencing, genomic DNA was extracted from whole blood that had not been sorted. This sample was included in a study of identifying expanded T cells in peripheral blood (dated by TCRdb to the late 2010s). With regard to the full study: Four technical replicates, made by sequencing separate aliquots from the same pool of genomic DNA, were compared pairwise. Findings and caveats that apply to the study as a whole: Variance in clone template counts between approximately two-week samples significantly increased with total template count across all healthy donors. The binomial model flagged about 1.2 differentially abundant clones between technical replicates, compared with around 15 over around 2 weeks and approximately 20 over around four weeks. It was expected by the authors that biological variance in healthy repertoires might increase further over much longer intervals, such as months to years. Both the number of clones called differentially abundant and the false-positive rate were significantly reduced by the beta-binomial model across all healthy-donor time intervals.

The chain uses TRBV4-3 and TRBJ2-7; 8 of the junction bases match TRBD1. Sequencing was done on a sample of blood. The TCR sequence derives from a person between 18 and 75 years old in good health. For the CDR3, the sequence is CASSHSGTGEYEQYF. Read as DNA, the sequence is TGCGCCAGCAGCCACTCCGGGACAGGAGAATACGAGCAGTACTTC.